The rows below give T cell receptor beta chains drawn from one sample of a study of blood T cell repertoires in COVID-19. Clones were read by immunoSEQ multiplex PCR, and TCRdb kept only the in-frame ones, dropping some. The sample records almost 55,000 clones, over 75% being singletons. The source material was peripheral blood. These receptors were collected from a middle-aged woman with active COVID-19. The CDR3 runs from the conserved cysteine through the conserved F or W. The D gene is left open where the match is weak. Clone sizes are given selectively: once, few, many, or a class where the clone is expanded.

TRBV11-3	TRBD1	few	TRBJ1-1	TGTGCCAGCAGCCGAGGACAGGGGAAAGCTTTCTTT	CASSRGQGKAFF
TRBV7-9	-	-	TRBJ1-1	TGTGCCAGCAGCGTCATGTCCTTCACGGGAGTTGGGAACACTGAAGCTTTCTTT	CASSVMSFTGVGNTEAFF
TRBV2	TRBD1	-	TRBJ1-2	TGTGCCAGCAGTCCTTGGACAGGGAACTATGGCTACACCTTC	CASSPWTGNYGYTF
TRBV19	TRBD1	-	TRBJ2-7	TGTGCCAGTAGCCGGACAGGACCGCTCTACGAGCAGTACTTC	CASSRTGPLYEQYF
TRBV19	TRBD1	-	TRBJ1-1	TGTGCCAGTAGTATAACGGGGACAGGGAACACTGAAGCTTTCTTT	CASSITGTGNTEAFF
TRBV7-2	-	once	TRBJ1-6	TGTGCCAGCAGCTTATTGGGCGGGCGAAGGGATTCACCCCTCCACTTT	CASSLLGGRRDSPLHF
TRBV6-2/TRBV6-3	TRBD1	-	TRBJ2-5	TGTGCCAGCAGTTACACAGGGGTCAAAGAGACCCAGTACTTC	CASSYTGVKETQYF
TRBV7-9	TRBD1	-	TRBJ2-2	TGTGCCAGCAGCACAAGGGGGCAAGGCGGGGAGCTGTTTTTT	CASSTRGQGGELFF
TRBV7-7	TRBD2	-	TRBJ2-3	TGTGCTAGCAGCCCCTGGACTAGCTGGAGCACAGATACGCAGTATTTT	CASSPWTSWSTDTQYF
TRBV2	-	-	TRBJ2-7	TGTGCCAGCAGTGTCGCGTTCGAGCAGTACTTC	CASSVAFEQYF
TRBV5-1	-	-	TRBJ1-4	TGCGCCAGCAGCTTGGCCCCCCGGGAAAAACTGTTTTTT	CASSLAPREKLFF
TRBV11-2	TRBD1	-	TRBJ1-3	TGTGCCAGCAGCCCCCACCGGGACAGATCTTCGGGAAACACCATATATTTT	CASSPHRDRSSGNTIYF
TRBV9	-	-	TRBJ2-1	TGTGCCAGCAGCGTACTAGCTTTCAATGAGCAGTTCTTC	CASSVLAFNEQFF
TRBV25-1	-	-	TRBJ1-1	TGTGCCAGCATAGGATCGCCGGAGACTGAAGCTTTCTTT	CASIGSPETEAFF
TRBV19	-	-	TRBJ2-2	TGTGCCAGTAGTAATACTCTACCAGGGCATGGGGACACCGGGGAGCTGTTTTTT	CASSNTLPGHGDTGELFF
TRBV28	-	-	TRBJ2-7	TGTGCCATACAACGGACAGAATCCTACGAGCAGTACTTC	CAIQRTESYEQYF
TRBV9	TRBD2	-	TRBJ2-1	TGTGCCAGCAGCGCGGATGTTAGCGGGCCCTACAATGAGCAGTTCTTC	CASSADVSGPYNEQFF
TRBV9	TRBD1	-	TRBJ1-1	TGTGCCAGCAGCGTCCGGGACAGGGGTACTGAAGCTTTCTTT	CASSVRDRGTEAFF
TRBV10-3	-	-	TRBJ1-1	TGTGCCATCAGCCCCGACACACGGAACACTGAAGCTTTCTTT	CAISPDTRNTEAFF
TRBV5-4	TRBD2	-	TRBJ2-3	TGTGCCAGCAGCCTTCGCCGGCTAGCGGCCACAGATACGCAGTATTTT	CASSLRRLAATDTQYF
TRBV9	-	few	TRBJ2-2	TGTGCCAGCAGCGTAGGTACGGTCGGGGAGCTGTTTTTT	CASSVGTVGELFF
TRBV4-2	-	-	TRBJ1-6	TGTGCCAGCAGCCAACAGACAGGCTCCTATAATTCACCCCTCCACTTT	CASSQQTGSYNSPLHF